This T cell receptor beta chain emerged from a study of T cells after yellow fever vaccination. The wider study: SMART-Seq v4 Ultra Low Input handled preparation of low-cell-number fractions. Overall study findings and caveats: Although most clonotypes did not, a small share appeared in both CD4 and CD8 compartments. Post-booster reappearance was seen for most primary-vaccination clones (96% CD4, around 90% CD8).

TCRdb recomputed calls from the 5' RACE reads with MiXCR, one row per CDR3 protein. The sample consists of 200,000 to 250,000 distinct CDR3 sequences, about 7% of them appearing once. Germline loops: CDR1 SGHTA, CDR2 FQGNSA. The CDR3 sequence is 15 residues long. The junction had 12 bases not matched to a gene; V was cut back by 4 bases and J by 6 bases. Ten or more counts support this clonotype. Its antigen is not identified. Source: CD4+ T cells sorted from PBMCs, taken 15 days after the yellow fever booster vaccination. The sequence came from a man in his thirties or forties who received the YFV17D yellow fever vaccine. The rearrangement uses TRBV7-2 and TRBJ2-7; 7 bases map to TRBD2. The CDR3: CASSSPSGVGAEQYF. The DNA for the CDR3 is TGTGCCAGCAGCTCTCCTAGCGGCGTGGGAGCCGAGCAGTACTTC.